This T cell receptor beta chain was sequenced in a study of brain metastases from non-small cell lung cancer. Turning to this clone: Its ends do not fully match the called genes, so a read error is possible.

The table came from immunoSEQ multiplex PCR; TCRdb's copy has only in-frame clones and leaves some out. This sample has a few thousand clones; roughly 80% occur once, and the top ten carry 6% to 8%. The CDR3 is 14 amino acids. The germline V gene has CDR1 LNHDA and CDR2 SQIVND (reference sequence). The TCR was taken from a donor aged 40 or over with non-small cell lung cancer. The specimen sequenced was primary lung tumor tissue. The chain couples TRBV19 to TRBJ1-1, with 7 bases fitting TRBD1. CDR3: CASSPQTGNTETFF. CDR3 sequence (DNA): TGTGCCAGTAGTCCACAGACAGGGAACACTGAAACTTTCTTT.